What follows is one TCR beta chain and its context. Its antigen specificity is not known. No base-level quality is on record; no much larger clone is a single base apart. The CDR3 regions of human TCRbeta chains were analyzed by immunosequencing. Regarding the original processing steps: Repertoire TCRs were checked for matches against a reference library of SARS-CoV-2-specific TCRs that had been generated using the MIRA antigen-specificity platform. Breadth meant the fraction of unique TCRs that were SARS-CoV-2-associated, whereas depth meant the fraction of total T cells that were SARS-CoV-2-associated. Using the MIRA data, every spike-specific TCR was mapped to the spike region that the TCR reacted to and assigned to either a CD4 or a CD8 class. Log10-transformed breadth and depth values were compared by one-way ANOVA with Sidak's multiple comparisons tests. TCRdb carries this immuneACCESS record with in-frame sequences only. Its versions omit some clonotypes, under half of them owing to an unresolved V gene in the studies checked, with the rest unexplained. V and J calls and clone size are as listed in that table; D and trimming were resolved from the DNA. The sample data list under 140,000 clones, and about 85% of these were observed just once. The top ten clonotypes cover approximately 3% of the sample.

The CDR3 runs 16 residues from the cysteine to the phenylalanine. Only the CDR3 DNA stays, 48 bases, in frame from base 1. CDR1 and CDR2 were assigned from the germline V gene as SGHTA and FQGTGA. Between the V and J ends, shortened by 1 base and 1 base respectively, the junction contains 10 bases. This sample was taken from a study of T cell responses to AZD1222 COVID-19 vaccine (dated by TCRdb to the early 2020s). Background on the whole study: Because spike-specific TCR depth and breadth did not differ between the two schedules, AZD1222 recipients who got a second dose at roughly 4 weeks were pooled with those who got a second dose at roughly 12 weeks. A total of under 250 trial participants underwent TCR sequencing, of whom roughly 210 had received two doses of AZD1222 and some 25 had received two doses of the MenACWY control vaccine. Trial participants were enrolled into age subgroups of 18-55, 56-69 and 70-plus years, which contained about 150, 28 and 57 TCR-sequenced participants, respectively. Broad study findings and their caveats: The vaccine-associated CD4 TCRs covered the entire spike protein, and the dominant responses fell in regions 160-218 and 743-854. After two AZD1222 doses, both the breadth and the depth of spike-specific TCRs were significantly higher than at day 0 and than in MenACWY recipients. Because no samples from the day 14 peak response were available, repertoires could be characterized only after the peak T cell response. Nearly half of unique spike-specific TCRs reportedly recognized epitopes outside regions mutated in the B.1.351 and B.1.1.7 variants. Conclusions about previously exposed vaccinees are limited, since just five to seven AZD1222 recipients were seropositive for SARS-CoV-2 at baseline. Participants were mostly white British, with more females than males. The authors suggested clonal diversity may have been underestimated. The 56-69-year group was small, and its depth increase did not reach significance, likely because of low power.

The time point label, as the study defines it: baseline before first vaccination. Samples from vaccinated people were obtained from the UK trials COV001 and COV002, which included a single-blind randomized controlled phase 2/3 trial of AZD1222 (ChAdOx1 nCoV-19) in healthy adults. Trial participant PBMC samples were collected at day 0 and day 28 after the second dose for TCRbeta chain sequencing. Sample: peripheral blood, taken on day 0 of AZD1222 vaccination. This clonotype was obtained from an adult in good health. Recombination joined TRBV7-3 with TRBJ2-2, with the D gene not confidently named. The CDR3 protein: CASSLNPGQNTGELFF. Here is the DNA: TGTGCCAGCAGCTTAAACCCCGGTCAGAACACCGGGGAGCTGTTTTTT.